The T cell receptor (beta chain) described here comes from a study of CD8+CD57+ T cells in acquired aplastic anemia. Genomic DNA templated the TCR beta VDJ and CDR3 profiling. Each CDR3 protein gets one entry after TCRdb re-called the reads with MiXCR. Here the sample spans some 150,000 distinct CDR3 sequences, around two fifths being singletons. The CDR3 covers 16 residues. CDR1 is MDHEN and CDR2 is SYDVKM in the germline V gene. The germline V and J ends were trimmed by 8 bases and 0 bases, with 17 bases remaining between them. This clonotype was counted many times. The sequence was obtained from a human donor in good health, serving as a control. This chain connects TRBV28 to TRBJ1-3; possible D gene TRBD1, 5 bases. The material sequenced was sorted CD4+, CD8+, or CD8+CD57+ T cells (not recorded which) from PBMCs. CDR3 sequence: CASRGARSTSGNTIYF. CDR3 sequence (DNA): TGTGCCAGCCGAGGGGCCAGATCGACCTCTGGAAACACCATATATTTT.